Listed here is a single T cell receptor (beta chain). Its antigen is as yet unknown. Other DNA sequences in this specimen translate into the identical CDR3. The data were obtained in a study of siplizumab effects on memory and regulatory T cells. Losses at the gene ends were 0 bases for V and 7 bases for J; bases not matched to a gene: 1. CDR1 and CDR2 from the germline V gene are SGHRS and YFSETQ. The CDR3 is 14 residues long. Regarding the study as a whole: In controls, 26.9% of mappable alloreactive CD4+ clones were Treg-derived on average, versus around 71% with siplizumab.

Generated by immunoSEQ multiplex PCR, the TCRdb table keeps only in-frame clones and is missing some. The table includes around 110,000 clones, about 94% detected once. The sequencing input was non-Treg CD4+ T cells sorted from blood. This TCR derives from a human donor in good health. The V call is TRBV5-1, the J call TRBJ2-1; TRBD1 agrees at 10 bases. The CDR3 loop reads CASSLGTGGNEQFF. The CDR3 bases are TGCGCCAGCAGCTTGGGGACAGGGGGTAATGAGCAGTTCTTC.